The source of this T cell receptor beta chain is a study of blood T cell repertoires in COVID-19. Clones were sequenced by immunoSEQ multiplex PCR, and TCRdb holds only the in-frame ones, with some missing. The repertoire holds around 320,000 clones, about 87% seen once, with approximately 6.6% in the top ten. CDR3 length: 16 amino acids. Trimming pared 0 bases from V and 0 bases from J, leaving 9 bases between. Germline assignment: CDR1 SGDLS and CDR2 YYNGEE. The rearrangement joins TRBV9 to TRBJ1-4, with no clear D. The sample comprised peripheral blood. The sequence came from a woman under 40 who had recovered from COVID-19. DNA for the CDR3: TGTGCCAGCAGCGTAGACTTGGGAGCAACTAATGAAAAACTGTTTTTT. Translation gives CASSVDLGATNEKLFF.